The rows below give T cell receptor beta chains drawn from one sample of a study of regulatory T cells in long-lasting Graves disease. TCRdb processed the multiplex PCR reads anew with MiXCR; each CDR3 protein has one entry. The table includes hundreds of thousands of distinct CDR3 sequences, under 20% detected once. This sample was shared with a second study, whose subject was T cells in Graves' hyperthyroidism and ophthalmopathy.

Here the sequenced sample was peripheral blood mononuclear cells (PBMCs), taken at new diagnosis, from a patient treated with antithyroid drugs. The receptors here all came from a woman in her 30s with Graves disease. Each CDR3 is given with its conserved first and last residue. D genes are given only for firm matches. The size entry is marked missing in some rows and otherwise reads once, few, many or a size class.

-	TRBV7-6	-	20	TRBJ2-1	CASSSPSGQLAERSYNEQFF	TGTGCCAGCAGCTCCCCATCGGGACAGCTAGCGGAACGATCCTACAATGAGCAGTTCTTC
few	TRBV25-1	TRBD2	17	TRBJ2-1	CASSERSSGSSYNEQFF	TGTGCCAGCAGTGAGCGGTCTAGCGGGAGTTCCTACAATGAGCAGTTCTTC
many	TRBV5-5	TRBD2	15	TRBJ2-1	CASSLDTGGWNEQFF	TGTGCCAGCAGCTTGGATACGGGGGGATGGAATGAGCAGTTCTTC
-	TRBV2	TRBD1	14	TRBJ1-6	CASSRGQVGSPLHF	TGTGCCAGCAGCCGCGGACAGGTGGGCTCACCCCTCCACTTT
many	TRBV24-1	-	13	TRBJ1-4	CATADSENEKLFF	TGTGCCACCGCGGACAGTGAGAATGAAAAACTGTTTTTT
many	TRBV18	TRBD1	13	TRBJ1-1	CASSGDRDTEAFF	TGTGCCAGCTCCGGGGACAGGGACACTGAAGCTTTCTTT
-	TRBV30	-	13	TRBJ2-5	CAWGGRVKETQYF	TGTGCCTGGGGAGGCCGGGTCAAAGAGACCCAGTACTTC
-	TRBV6-2/TRBV6-3	-	15	TRBJ1-1	CASPQQGRMNTEAFF	TGTGCCAGCCCGCAGCAAGGCAGGATGAACACTGAAGCTTTCTTT
few	TRBV12-3/TRBV12-4	-	16	TRBJ1-2	CASTPEGRTARYGYTF	TGTGCCAGCACCCCAGAGGGTAGGACCGCCAGATATGGCTACACCTTC
few	TRBV19	TRBD1	15	TRBJ2-7	CASSATGGTPYEQYF	TGTGCCAGTAGTGCCACAGGGGGCACCCCCTACGAGCAGTACTTC
many	TRBV20-1	-	14	TRBJ2-7	CSARSLIDSYEQYF	TGCAGTGCTAGAAGCCTAATAGACTCCTACGAGCAGTACTTC
many	TRBV28	-	14	TRBJ1-6	CASSLERGGSPLHF	TGTGCCAGCAGTTTGGAGAGGGGCGGGTCACCCCTCCACTTT
many	TRBV6-5	TRBD2	18	TRBJ2-7	CASSYEAVAGWWAYEQYF	TGTGCCAGCAGTTACGAGGCGGTAGCGGGATGGTGGGCCTACGAGCAGTACTTC
few	TRBV19	-	14	TRBJ1-2	CASATGSSNRGYTF	TGTGCCAGTGCCACCGGGTCGTCGAACAGGGGCTACACCTTC
many	TRBV6-1	TRBD2	15	TRBJ2-7	CASSPSSGKGYEQYF	TGTGCCAGCAGCCCCTCTAGCGGGAAAGGCTACGAGCAGTACTTC
many	TRBV20-1	-	18	TRBJ2-1	CSAPDNSPWGATYNEQFF	TGCAGTGCACCCGATAACTCCCCGTGGGGCGCTACTTACAATGAGCAGTTCTTC
-	TRBV4-1	-	14	TRBJ2-3	CASSQDHQLATQYF	TGCGCCAGCAGCCAAGATCACCAGCTGGCTACGCAGTATTTT
many	TRBV18	TRBD2	16	TRBJ2-7	CASSRTSGRTSWEQYF	TGTGCCAGCTCACGGACTAGCGGGAGGACCAGTTGGGAGCAGTACTTC
-	TRBV29-1	-	13	TRBJ2-5	CSGGTMLGETQYF	TGCAGCGGAGGGACAATGCTCGGGGAGACCCAGTACTTC